This T cell receptor (beta chain) was sequenced in a study of T cell clusters in autoimmune cytopenias. TRB amplification used around 260 ng of peripheral blood genomic DNA. General study findings and limits: Exclusive TRB clusters were 2.5 to 3.5-fold more numerous in healthy donors than in active autoimmune hepatitis.

By frequency, this clonotype registers medium-sized. Its antigen is still unknown. Germline loops: CDR1 SQVTM, CDR2 ANQGSEA. This CDR3 contains 16 residues. TRB rearrangements were amplified by touch-down multiplex PCR with mixed TRB-A/B primers. TCRdb re-called the multiplex PCR reads and catalogs CDR3 proteins one per entry, DNA excluded. The specimen's table records several thousand distinct CDR3 sequences. These same data were also listed under a study on T cell repertoires in aging, cancer and after chemotherapy. That source notes: Donor ages fell into six groups from 30 or younger up to 70 or older. Median generation probability rose over the chemotherapy interval in each cancer cohort, suggesting rebound thymic output.

This sequence originates from a human donor with chronic lymphocytic leukemia. The donor label of this sample is uncertain. Sequencing used peripheral blood. This chain links TRBV29-1 with TRBJ1-2; TCRdb picks TRBD1, but there is no DNA to check that call. The CDR3 protein is CSVEPLRDRGGYGYTF.